Listed here is a single T cell receptor beta chain. The antigen it recognizes is unknown. No base quality values were provided; no much bigger clone lies one nucleotide off. The trial excluded patients who had a history of autoimmune disease or who were on systemic immunosuppression. Peripheral blood for TCR sequencing was collected from all dose cohorts at baseline, on cycle 4 day 1, and on cycle 7 day 1. Samples were obtained from an open-label, multicenter, first-in-human phase I dose-escalation trial of ivuxolimab. The trial enrolled adults with locally advanced or metastatic head and neck squamous cell, hepatocellular, melanoma or renal cell carcinoma. Before TCR sequencing, CD4+ and CD8+ T cells were separately sorted from peripheral blood. The entry originates in a study of OX40 agonist ivuxolimab in advanced cancers. Notes on the research overall: Ivuxolimab was a fully human IgG2 agonistic monoclonal antibody targeting the costimulatory receptor OX40 (CD134). In the dose-escalation cohort, around 80% of patients were male, and the mean age was 60 years with a range of roughly 23 to 79. Partial responses occurred in three dose-escalation patients: two with cutaneous melanoma and one with hepatocellular carcinoma. The paper reports the monotherapy dose-escalation portion (N of about 50 patients) of the phase I ivuxolimab trial. Of the roughly 52 patients in dose escalation, 19 had hepatocellular carcinoma, about 15 had melanoma, 9 had renal cell carcinoma and 9 had head and neck cancer. Peripheral TCRbeta sequencing was intended to test whether TCR sequence diversity was altered and clonal T-cell expansion was caused by ivuxolimab. Patients were allowed to have had prior anti-PD-1, anti-PD-L1 or anti-CTLA-4 therapy, and 40% to 45% of the dose-escalation patients had been treated with checkpoint inhibitors. Intravenous ivuxolimab was administered to patients every 2 weeks at six dose levels: 0.01, 0.1, 0.3, 1.5, 3 and 10 mg/kg.

The paper's findings and limits, for the study overall: Low levels of normalized T-cell clonal expansion were also seen in some patients who did not respond. At doses of 0.1 to 3.0 mg/kg, clonal expansion of both CD4+ and CD8+ blood T cells was observed from baseline to week 6. On average, CD8+ T cells showed more expanded clones than CD4+ T cells after ivuxolimab. In the 0.1-3.0 mg/kg groups, partial responders were among the patients with the lowest normalized peripheral clonal expansion, particularly in CD8+ T cells. The antigen specificity of the clonally expanded peripheral T cells was not determined.

Genomic DNA was extracted from sorted cells for sequencing of the TCRbeta CDR3 region. The immunoSEQ Assay was used for sequencing of TCRbeta CDR3 regions. Imported from immuneACCESS, the table was reduced by TCRdb to in-frame sequences with V and J called. These copies leave out some clones; in studies compared against another copy, an unresolved V gene accounts for under half, and the cause of the remainder is not known. Recorded for this sample are tens of thousands of clones; 80% to 90% of them occurred a single time. The ten largest clonotypes hold roughly 0.75% of the sample. Relative to germline, V is missing 3 bases and J is missing 2 bases, with 5 bases of the junction outside any gene match. CDR1 SGHTA and CDR2 FQGNSA are derived from the germline V gene. Inclusive of the bounding cysteine and phenylalanine, the CDR3 is 15 residues long. CDR3 DNA only is kept here, 45 bases in frame from base 1.

Recombination linked TRBV7-2 to TRBJ2-7, and TRBD1 matches 9 of the central bases. This specimen consisted of CD4+ or CD8+ T cells sorted from blood, obtained in a trial of the OX40 agonist ivuxolimab. The TCR was taken from an adult with an advanced solid tumor such as melanoma, head and neck, liver or kidney cancer. The CDR3 here reads CASSFQTGGTYEQYF. The sequenced DNA is TGTGCCAGCAGCTTCCAGACAGGGGGAACCTACGAGCAGTACTTC. Joined to the reference TRBV7-2 and TRBJ2-7 proteins, this CDR3 gives the full variable domain: GAGVSQSPSNKVTEKGKDVELRCDPISGHTALYWYRQSLGQGLEFLIYFQGNSAPDKSGLPSDRFSAERTGGSVSTLTIQRTQQEDSAVYLCASSFQTGGTYEQYFGPGTRLTVT.